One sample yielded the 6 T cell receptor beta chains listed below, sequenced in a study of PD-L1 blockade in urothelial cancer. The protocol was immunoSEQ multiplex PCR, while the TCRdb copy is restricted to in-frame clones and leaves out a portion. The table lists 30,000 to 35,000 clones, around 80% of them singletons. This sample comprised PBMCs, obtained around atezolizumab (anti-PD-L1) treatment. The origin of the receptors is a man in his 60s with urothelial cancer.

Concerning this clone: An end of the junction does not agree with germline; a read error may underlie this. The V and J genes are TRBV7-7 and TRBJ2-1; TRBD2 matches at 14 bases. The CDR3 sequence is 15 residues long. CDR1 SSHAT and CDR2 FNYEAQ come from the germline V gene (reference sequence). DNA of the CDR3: TGTGCTAGCAGCCGGGGACTAGCGGGAGCCCATGAGCAGTTCTTC. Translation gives CASSRGLAGAHEQFF. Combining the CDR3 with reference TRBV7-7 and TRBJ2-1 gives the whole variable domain GAGVSQSPRYKVTKRGQDVTLRCDPISSHATLYWYQQALGQGPEFLTYFNYEAQPDKSGLPSDRFSAERPEGSISTLTIQRTEQRDSAMYRCASSRGLAGAHEQFFGPGTRLTVL.

In DNA form, the CDR3 reads TGTGCCAGCAGCTTGGGGGGGGGCAAGGTGGGATCACCCCTCCACTTT. It encodes CASSLGGGKVGSPLHF. The chain combines TRBV5-4 with TRBJ1-6, with D possibly being TRBD1 (6 bases). The CDR3 is made up of 16 amino acids. Germline CDR1 SGHNT, CDR2 YYREEE (reference sequence). V gave up 0 bases and J gave up 10 bases, with 17 bases separating them.

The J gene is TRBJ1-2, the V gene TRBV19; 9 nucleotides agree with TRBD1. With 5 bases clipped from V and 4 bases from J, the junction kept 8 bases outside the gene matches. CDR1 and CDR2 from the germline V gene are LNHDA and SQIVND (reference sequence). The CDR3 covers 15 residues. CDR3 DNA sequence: TGTGCCAGTAGTGCTACCGGGACAGGGTCCTATGGCTACACCTTC. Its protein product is CASSATGTGSYGYTF.

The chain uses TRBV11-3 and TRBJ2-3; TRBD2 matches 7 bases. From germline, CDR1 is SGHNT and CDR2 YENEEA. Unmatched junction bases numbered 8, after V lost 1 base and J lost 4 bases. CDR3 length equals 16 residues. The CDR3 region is CASSLVLAGVADTQYF. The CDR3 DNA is TGTGCCAGCAGCTTAGTGTTGGCGGGAGTAGCAGATACGCAGTATTTT.

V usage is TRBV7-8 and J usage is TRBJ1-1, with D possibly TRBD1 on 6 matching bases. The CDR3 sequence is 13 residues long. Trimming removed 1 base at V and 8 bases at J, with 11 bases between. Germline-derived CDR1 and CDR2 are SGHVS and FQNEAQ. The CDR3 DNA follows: TGTGCCAGCAGCTTAGAGCACAGGGCGGAAGCTTTCTTT. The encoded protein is CASSLEHRAEAFF.

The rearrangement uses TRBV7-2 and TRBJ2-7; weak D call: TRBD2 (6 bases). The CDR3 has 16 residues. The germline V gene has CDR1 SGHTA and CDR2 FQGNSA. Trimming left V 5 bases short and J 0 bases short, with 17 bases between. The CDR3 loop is CASSPRGSSSSYEQYF. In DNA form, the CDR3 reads TGTGCCAGCAGCCCCCGGGGGAGTTCGAGCTCCTACGAGCAGTACTTC.